This T cell receptor (beta chain) was sequenced for a study of shared clonotypes between healthy human individuals. General study results and limits: Estimated clonotype richness was generally higher in naive than memory subsets.

Germline loops: CDR1 MNHEY, CDR2 SVGAGI. The ends were cut back, 0 bases at V and 6 bases at J, with 14 bases in the middle. The CDR3 has 15 residues. On this clone itself: What it binds is unknown.

Sequencing was at deep level. Profiled with immunoSEQ multiplex PCR; TCRdb holds only in-frame clones, not every one. Of roughly 2.2 million clones detected, just under 95% appear once; the ten largest clones hold around 0.35%. The rearrangement joins TRBV6-5 to TRBJ1-2; the D gene is possibly TRBD1 (6 bases). This receptor was obtained from a man between 18 and 35 years old in good health. Some clones in this sample may be carry-over from other donors' samples. Material for sequencing was naive CD4+ T cells from PBMCs. The subset is: CD45RA+ positively selected. Here the CDR3 reads CASSYSPGRGNGYTF. The CDR3 DNA follows: TGTGCCAGCAGTTACTCCCCGGGCAGGGGAAATGGCTACACCTTC.